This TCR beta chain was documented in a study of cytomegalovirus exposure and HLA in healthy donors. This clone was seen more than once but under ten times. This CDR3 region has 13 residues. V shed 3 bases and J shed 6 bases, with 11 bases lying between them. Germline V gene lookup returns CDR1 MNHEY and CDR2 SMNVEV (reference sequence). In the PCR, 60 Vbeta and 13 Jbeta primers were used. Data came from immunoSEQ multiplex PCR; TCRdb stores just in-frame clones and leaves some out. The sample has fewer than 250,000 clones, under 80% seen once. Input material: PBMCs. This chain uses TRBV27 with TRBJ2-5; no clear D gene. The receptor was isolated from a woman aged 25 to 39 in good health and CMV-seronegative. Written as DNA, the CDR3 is TGTGCCAGCAGTTTGGCTAGTATGAAGACCCAGTACTTC. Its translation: CASSLASMKTQYF.